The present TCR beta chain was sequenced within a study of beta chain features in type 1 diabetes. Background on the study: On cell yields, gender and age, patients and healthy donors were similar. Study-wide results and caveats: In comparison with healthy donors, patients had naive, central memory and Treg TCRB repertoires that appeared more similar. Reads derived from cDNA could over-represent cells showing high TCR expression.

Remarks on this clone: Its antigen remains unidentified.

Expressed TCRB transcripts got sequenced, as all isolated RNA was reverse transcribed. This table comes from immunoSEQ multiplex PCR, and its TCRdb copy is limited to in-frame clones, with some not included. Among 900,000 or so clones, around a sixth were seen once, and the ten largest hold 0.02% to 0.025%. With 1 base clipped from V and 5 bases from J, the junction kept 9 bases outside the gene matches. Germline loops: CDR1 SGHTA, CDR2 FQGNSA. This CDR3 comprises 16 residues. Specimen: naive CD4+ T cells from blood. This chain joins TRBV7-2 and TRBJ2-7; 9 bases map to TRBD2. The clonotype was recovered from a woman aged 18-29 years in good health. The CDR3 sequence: CASSLGSGSSAHEQYF. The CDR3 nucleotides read TGTGCCAGCAGCTTAGGTAGCGGGAGTTCTGCCCACGAGCAGTACTTC.